This TCR beta chain derives from a study of shared clonotypes between healthy human individuals. Findings of the study overall: Several donors held around 5% of naive CD4 clonotypes in common. Estimated richness values were generally larger in naive subsets than in memory subsets.

This clone came up once. Its specificity is unknown. CD45RO negativity and positive selection for CCR7 defined naive CD8 cells, a population that excluded terminally differentiated effector memory CD45RA+ cells. Adult Caucasians living in Nashville, Tennessee made up all of the donors. The germline gives CDR1 SGHNT, CDR2 YYREEE (reference sequence). The CDR3 consists of 19 residues. V lost 3 bases, J lost 2 bases, and 10 bases stayed unmatched. Some clones are missing from TCRdb's copy, which holds only in-frame ones; the method was immunoSEQ multiplex PCR. Here the sample spans roughly 810,000 clones, around 96% being singletons.

This sequence was found in a man between 25 and 39 years old in good health. Sequencing used naive CD8+ T cells sorted from blood. The J gene is TRBJ2-5, the V gene TRBV5-4, with 16 bases that match TRBD2. As DNA, the CDR3 is TGTGCCAGCAGCTCGTCCGGGACTAGCGGGAGGGCTTGGCAAGAGACCCAGTACTTC. It yields the protein CASSSSGTSGRAWQETQYF.